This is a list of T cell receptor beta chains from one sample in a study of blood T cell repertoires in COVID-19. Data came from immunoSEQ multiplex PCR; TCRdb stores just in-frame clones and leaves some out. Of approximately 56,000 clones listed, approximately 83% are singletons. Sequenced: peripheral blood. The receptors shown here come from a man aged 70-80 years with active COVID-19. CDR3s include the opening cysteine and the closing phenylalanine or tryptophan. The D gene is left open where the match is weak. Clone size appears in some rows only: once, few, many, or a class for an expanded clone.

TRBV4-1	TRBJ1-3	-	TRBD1	CASSPDRGPSGNTIYF	TGCGCCAGCAGTCCGGACAGGGGTCCCTCTGGAAACACCATATATTTT
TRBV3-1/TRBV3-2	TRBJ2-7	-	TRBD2	CASRSGGASYEQYF	TGTGCCAGCAGATCGGGGGGGGCCTCCTACGAGCAGTACTTC
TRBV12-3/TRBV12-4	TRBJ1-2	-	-	CASERGYGYTF	TGTGCCAGCGAACGGGGATATGGCTACACCTTC
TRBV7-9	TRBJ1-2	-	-	CASSPPLARANYGYTF	TGTGCCAGCAGCCCCCCGTTAGCCAGGGCTAACTATGGCTACACCTTC
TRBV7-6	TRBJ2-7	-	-	CASSPAPSRDKRYEQYF	TGTGCCAGCAGCCCCGCCCCTTCCAGGGATAAAAGGTACGAGCAGTACTTC
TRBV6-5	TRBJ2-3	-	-	CASKTGWTDTQYF	TGTGCCAGCAAAACAGGGTGGACAGATACGCAGTATTTT
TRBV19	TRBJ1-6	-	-	CASSSVAGNNSPLHF	TGTGCCAGTAGTAGCGTCGCGGGTAATAATTCACCCCTCCACTTT
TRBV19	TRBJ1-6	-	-	CASSIRQGRTYNSPLHF	TGTGCCAGTAGTATCCGGCAGGGTCGCACCTATAATTCACCCCTCCACTTT
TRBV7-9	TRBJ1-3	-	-	CASSLVGASGNTIYF	TGTGCCAGCAGCTTGGTTGGGGCCTCTGGAAACACCATATATTTT
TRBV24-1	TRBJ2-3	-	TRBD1	CATSDSTGVTDTQYF	TGTGCCACCAGTGATTCTACAGGGGTCACAGATACGCAGTATTTT
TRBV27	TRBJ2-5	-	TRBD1	CASSLDRTGDQETQYF	TGTGCCAGCAGTTTAGACCGGACAGGGGACCAAGAGACCCAGTACTTC
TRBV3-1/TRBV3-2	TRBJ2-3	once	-	CASSQAGNTDTQYF	TGTGCCAGCAGCCAAGCGGGAAACACAGATACGCAGTATTTT
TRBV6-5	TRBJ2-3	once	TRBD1	CASLTGRRADTQYF	TGTGCCAGCCTGACAGGGCGTAGGGCAGATACGCAGTATTTT
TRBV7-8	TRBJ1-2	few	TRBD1	CASVRSRTGRGYTF	TGTGCCAGCGTTCGTTCGAGGACAGGGAGAGGCTACACCTTC
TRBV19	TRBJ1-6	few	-	CASSAELLRNSPLHF	TGTGCCAGTAGTGCTGAGTTACTACGTAATTCACCCCTCCACTTT
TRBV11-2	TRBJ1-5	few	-	CASSLQGSQPQHF	TGTGCCAGCAGCTTACAGGGGTCTCAGCCCCAGCATTTT
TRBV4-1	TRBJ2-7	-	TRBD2	CASSQEAGDAYEQYF	TGCGCCAGCAGCCAAGAAGCGGGGGACGCCTACGAGCAGTACTTC
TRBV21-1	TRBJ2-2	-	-	CANRTRGTTNTGELFF	TGTGCCAACCGAACCAGGGGGACAACGAACACCGGGGAGCTGTTTTTT
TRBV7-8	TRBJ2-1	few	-	CASSPGLARRSSYNEQFF	TGTGCCAGCAGCCCCGGTCTCGCTCGGAGGAGCTCCTACAATGAGCAGTTCTTC
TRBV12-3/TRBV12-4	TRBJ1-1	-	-	CASSFGPKAFF	TGTGCCAGCAGTTTTGGGCCCAAAGCTTTCTTT
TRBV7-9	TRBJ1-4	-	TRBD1	CASSRGQGRANEKLFF	TGTGCCAGCAGCAGGGGACAGGGGCGGGCTAATGAAAAACTGTTTTTT
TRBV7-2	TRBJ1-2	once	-	CASSRTGYRGYTF	TGTGCCAGCAGCAGAACAGGGTACCGTGGCTACACCTTC
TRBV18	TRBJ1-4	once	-	CASSGTSTNEKLFF	TGTGCCAGCTCAGGTACTTCAACTAATGAAAAACTGTTTTTT
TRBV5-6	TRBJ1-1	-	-	CASSQTGMNTEAFF	TGTGCCAGCAGTCAGACAGGTATGAACACTGAAGCTTTCTTT
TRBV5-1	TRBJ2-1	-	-	CASRSVSSYNEQFF	TGCGCCAGCAGATCGGTTAGCTCCTACAATGAGCAGTTCTTC
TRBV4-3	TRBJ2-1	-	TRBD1	CASSLQQGAHEQFF	TGCGCCAGCAGCCTACAACAGGGGGCTCATGAGCAGTTCTTC
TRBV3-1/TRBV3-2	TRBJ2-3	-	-	CASSPVGGAADTQYF	TGTGCCAGCAGTCCTGTGGGGGGGGCCGCAGATACGCAGTATTTT
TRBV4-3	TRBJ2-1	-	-	CASSQELRHSSYNEQFF	TGCGCCAGCAGCCAAGAACTGCGCCACAGCTCCTACAATGAGCAGTTCTTC
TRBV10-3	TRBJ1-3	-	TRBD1	CAISEDRVTGNTIYF	TGTGCCATCAGTGAGGACAGGGTGACCGGAAACACCATATATTTT
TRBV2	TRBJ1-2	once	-	CASIFRQAYGYTF	TGTGCCAGCATCTTCAGACAGGCGTACGGCTACACCTTC
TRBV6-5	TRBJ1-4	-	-	CASSYSRGTNEKLFF	TGTGCCAGCAGTTACTCGCGGGGAACTAATGAAAAACTGTTTTTT
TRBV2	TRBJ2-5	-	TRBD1	CASTGQLQETQYF	TGTGCCAGTACGGGACAGCTACAAGAGACCCAGTACTTC
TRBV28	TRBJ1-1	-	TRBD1	CASSLRQGARGTEAFF	TGTGCCAGCAGTCTACGACAGGGGGCGCGAGGAACTGAAGCTTTCTTT
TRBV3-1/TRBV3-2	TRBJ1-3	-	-	CASSQVILSGNTIYF	TGTGCCAGCAGCCAAGTAATACTCTCTGGAAACACCATATATTTT
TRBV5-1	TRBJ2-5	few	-	CASSKFKETQYF	TGCGCCAGCAGCAAATTTAAAGAGACCCAGTACTTC
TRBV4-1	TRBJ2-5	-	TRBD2	CASSQEEATSPSGETQYF	TGCGCCAGCAGCCAAGAGGAAGCGACTAGCCCCTCGGGAGAGACCCAGTACTTC
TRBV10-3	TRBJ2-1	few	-	CAITRDKLNEQFF	TGTGCCATCACCCGGGACAAGCTCAATGAGCAGTTCTTC
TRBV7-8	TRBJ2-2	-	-	CASSLYTGELFF	TGTGCCAGCAGCCTATACACCGGGGAGCTGTTTTTT
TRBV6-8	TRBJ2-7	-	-	CASSYLPWSPPHEQYF	TGTGCCAGCAGTTACCTCCCGTGGAGCCCTCCCCACGAGCAGTACTTC
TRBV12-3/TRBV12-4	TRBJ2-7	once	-	CASRDFTSYEQYF	TGTGCCAGCAGGGACTTTACCTCCTACGAGCAGTACTTC
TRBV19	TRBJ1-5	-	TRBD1	CASSIRGQQPQHF	TGTGCCAGTAGTATAAGGGGGCAACAGCCCCAGCATTTT